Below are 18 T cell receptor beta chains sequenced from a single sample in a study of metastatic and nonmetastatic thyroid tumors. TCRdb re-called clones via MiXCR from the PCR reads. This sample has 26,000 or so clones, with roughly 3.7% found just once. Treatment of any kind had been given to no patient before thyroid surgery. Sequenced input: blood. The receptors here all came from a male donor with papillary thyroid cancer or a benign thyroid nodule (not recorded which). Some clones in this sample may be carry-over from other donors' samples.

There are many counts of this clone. CDR3 protein: CASKGRLEGTEAFF. CDR3 sequence (DNA): TGTGCCAGCAAAGGACGGCTAGAGGGCACTGAAGCTTTCTTT. The rearrangement joins TRBV12-3 or TRBV12-4 to TRBJ1-1; D ambiguous. The CDR3 extends over 14 amino acids. V was clipped by 7 bases and J by 4 bases, with 16 bases between them.

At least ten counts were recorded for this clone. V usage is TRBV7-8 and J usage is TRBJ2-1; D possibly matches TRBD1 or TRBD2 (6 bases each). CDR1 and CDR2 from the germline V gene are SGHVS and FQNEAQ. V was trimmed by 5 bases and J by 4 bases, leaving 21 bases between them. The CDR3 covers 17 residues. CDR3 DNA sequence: TGTGCCAGCAGCGCCCACAGGGTTGCGGGAACTTACAATGAGCAGTTCTTC. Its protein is CASSAHRVAGTYNEQFF.

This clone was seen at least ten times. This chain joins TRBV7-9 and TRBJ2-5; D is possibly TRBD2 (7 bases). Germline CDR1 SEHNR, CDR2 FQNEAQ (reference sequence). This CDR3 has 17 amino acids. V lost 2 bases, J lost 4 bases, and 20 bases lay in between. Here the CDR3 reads CASSLPTGRELAETQYF. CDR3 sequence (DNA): TGTGCCAGCAGCTTACCCACAGGGCGGGAGCTTGCAGAGACCCAGTACTTC.

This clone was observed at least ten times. Here the CDR3 DNA reads TGCAGTGCTAAGGACAGCGAGGGGTGGGATGAGCAGTTCTTC. Protein: CSAKDSEGWDEQFF. The chain links TRBV20-1 to TRBJ2-1, with D maybe TRBD1 (6 bases). CDR1 is DFQATT and CDR2 is SNEGSKA in the germline V gene (reference sequence). CDR3 length equals 14 residues. V was clipped by 4 bases and J by 8 bases, with 18 bases between them.

CDR3 DNA sequence: TGTGCCAGTAGGGGAAGAGGACTAGCGACCGGGGAGCTGTTTTTT. It yields the protein CASRGRGLATGELFF. The V call is TRBV19, the J call TRBJ2-2; 9 bases align to TRBD2. Germline CDR1 is LNHDA and CDR2 is SQIVND (reference sequence). V shed 6 bases and J 5 bases; nucleotides not matched to a gene: 7. The CDR3 extends over 15 amino acids.

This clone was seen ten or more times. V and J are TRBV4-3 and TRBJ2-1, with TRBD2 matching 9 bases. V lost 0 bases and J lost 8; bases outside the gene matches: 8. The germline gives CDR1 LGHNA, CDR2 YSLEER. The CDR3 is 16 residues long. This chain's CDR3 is CASSQDLSGRYDEQFF. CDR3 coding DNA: TGCGCCAGCAGCCAAGATCTGAGCGGGAGGTACGATGAGCAGTTCTTC.

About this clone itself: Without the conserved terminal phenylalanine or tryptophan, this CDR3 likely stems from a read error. DNA for the CDR3: TGTGCCAGCAGTTATTTGGACAGTAACTATGGCTACACCGTC. Residues: CASSYLDSNYGYTV. The J gene is TRBJ1-2, the V gene TRBV6-9; TRBD1 is a possible D gene (6 bases). This CDR3 region has 14 residues. V lost 1 base to trimming and J lost 1 base, with 7 bases between them. Germline V lookup: CDR1 MNHGY, CDR2 SVAAGI.

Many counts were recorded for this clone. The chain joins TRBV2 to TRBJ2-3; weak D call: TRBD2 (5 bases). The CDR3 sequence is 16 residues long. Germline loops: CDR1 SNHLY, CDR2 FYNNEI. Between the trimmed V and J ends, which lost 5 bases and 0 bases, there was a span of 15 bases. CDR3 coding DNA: TGTGCCAGCAGTCCGGTAAGCGGCCGTAGCACAGATACGCAGTATTTT. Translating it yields CASSPVSGRSTDTQYF.

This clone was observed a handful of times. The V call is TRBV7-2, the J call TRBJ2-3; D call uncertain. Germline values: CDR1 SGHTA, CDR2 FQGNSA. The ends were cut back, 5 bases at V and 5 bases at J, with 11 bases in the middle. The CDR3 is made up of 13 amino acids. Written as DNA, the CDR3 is TGTGCCAGCAGCCCTGGTGCGGTAGATACGCAGTATTTT. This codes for CASSPGAVDTQYF.

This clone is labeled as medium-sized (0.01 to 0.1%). CDR3 sequence: CASSYKGQLHF. The CDR3 DNA reads TGTGCCAGCAGTTACAAAGGACAGCTCCACTTT. The V and J genes are TRBV6-5 and TRBJ1-6; TRBD1 might be the D (6 bases). Germline CDR1 is MNHEY and CDR2 is SVGAGI. This CDR3 contains 11 residues. Deletions cut 2 bases from V and 16 bases from J, with 9 bases between.

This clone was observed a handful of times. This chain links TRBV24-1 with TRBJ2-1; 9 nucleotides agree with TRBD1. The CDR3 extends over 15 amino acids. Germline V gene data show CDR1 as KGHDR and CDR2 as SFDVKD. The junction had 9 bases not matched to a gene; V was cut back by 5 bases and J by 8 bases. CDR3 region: CATSGRQGVQDEQFF. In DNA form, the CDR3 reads TGTGCCACCAGTGGTCGACAGGGGGTACAGGATGAGCAGTTCTTC.

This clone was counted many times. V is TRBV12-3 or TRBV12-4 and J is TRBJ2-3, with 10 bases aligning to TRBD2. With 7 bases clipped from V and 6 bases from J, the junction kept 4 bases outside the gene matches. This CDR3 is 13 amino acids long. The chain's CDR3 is CASILAGVDTQYF. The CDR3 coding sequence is TGTGCCAGCATTCTAGCGGGAGTTGATACGCAGTATTTT.

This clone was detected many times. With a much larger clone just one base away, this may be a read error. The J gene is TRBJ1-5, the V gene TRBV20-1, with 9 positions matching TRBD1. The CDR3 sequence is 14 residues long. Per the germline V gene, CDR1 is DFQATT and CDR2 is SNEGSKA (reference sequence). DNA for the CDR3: TGCGGTGGAACAGGGGGCAATAGCAATCAGCCCCAGCATTTT. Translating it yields CGGTGGNSNQPQHF.

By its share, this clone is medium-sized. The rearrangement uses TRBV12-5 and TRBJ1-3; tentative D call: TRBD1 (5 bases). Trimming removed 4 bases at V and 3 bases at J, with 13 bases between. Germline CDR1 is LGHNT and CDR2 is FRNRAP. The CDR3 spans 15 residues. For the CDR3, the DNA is TGTGCTAGTGGTTCGTCCGGGGGTCGTGGAAACACCATATATTTT. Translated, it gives CASGSSGGRGNTIYF. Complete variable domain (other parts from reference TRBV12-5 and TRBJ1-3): DARVTQTPRHKVTEMGQEVTMRCQPILGHNTVFWYRQTMMQGLELLAYFRNRAPLDDSGMPKDRFSAEMPDATLATLKIQPSEPRDSAVYFCASGSSGGRGNTIYFGEGSWLTVV.

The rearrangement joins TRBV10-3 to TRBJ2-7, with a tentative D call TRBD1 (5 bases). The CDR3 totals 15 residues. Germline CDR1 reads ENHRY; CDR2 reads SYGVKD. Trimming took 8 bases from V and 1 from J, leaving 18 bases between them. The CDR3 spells CAIVPPVQVSYEQYF. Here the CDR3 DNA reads TGTGCCATCGTACCCCCGGTACAGGTGTCCTACGAGCAGTACTTC.

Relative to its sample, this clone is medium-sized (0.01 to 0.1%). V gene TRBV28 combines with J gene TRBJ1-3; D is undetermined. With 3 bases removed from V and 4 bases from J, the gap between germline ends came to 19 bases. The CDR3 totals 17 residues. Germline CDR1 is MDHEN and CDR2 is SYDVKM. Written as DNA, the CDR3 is TGTGCCAGCAGTTTTTCCCAAGGCCGGGAACGAGGAAACACCATATATTTT. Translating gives CASSFSQGRERGNTIYF.

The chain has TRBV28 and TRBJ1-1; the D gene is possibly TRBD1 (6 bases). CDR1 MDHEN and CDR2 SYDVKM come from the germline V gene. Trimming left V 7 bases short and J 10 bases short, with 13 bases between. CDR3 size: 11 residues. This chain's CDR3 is CASMYGGSAFF. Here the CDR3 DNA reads TGTGCCAGCATGTACGGGGGCTCAGCTTTCTTT.

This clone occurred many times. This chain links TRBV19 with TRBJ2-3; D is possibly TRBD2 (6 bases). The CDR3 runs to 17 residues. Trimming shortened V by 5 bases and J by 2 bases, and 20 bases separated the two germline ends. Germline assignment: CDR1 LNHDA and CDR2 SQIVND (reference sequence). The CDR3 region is CASSFRDLRSVTDTQYF. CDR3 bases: TGTGCCAGTAGTTTCCGGGACTTACGTTCAGTCACAGATACGCAGTATTTT.